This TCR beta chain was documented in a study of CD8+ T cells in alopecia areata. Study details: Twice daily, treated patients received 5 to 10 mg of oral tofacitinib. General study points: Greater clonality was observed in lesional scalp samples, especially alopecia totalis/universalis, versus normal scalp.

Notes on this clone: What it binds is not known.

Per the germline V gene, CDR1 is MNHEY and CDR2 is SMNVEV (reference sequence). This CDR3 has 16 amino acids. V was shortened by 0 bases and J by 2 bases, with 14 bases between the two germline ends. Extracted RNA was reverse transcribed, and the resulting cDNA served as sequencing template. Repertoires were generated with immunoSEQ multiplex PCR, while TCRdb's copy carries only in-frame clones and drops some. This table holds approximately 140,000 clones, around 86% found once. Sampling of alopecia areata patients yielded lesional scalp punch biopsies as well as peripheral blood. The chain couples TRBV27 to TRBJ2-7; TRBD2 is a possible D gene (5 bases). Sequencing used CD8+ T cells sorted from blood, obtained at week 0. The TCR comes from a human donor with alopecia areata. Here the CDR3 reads CASSLSLGRATYEQYF. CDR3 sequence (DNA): TGTGCCAGCAGTTTATCGCTAGGGCGGGCGACCTACGAGCAGTACTTC.